A selection of T cell receptor beta chains follows, all from one sample in a study of T-cell reconstitution after alpha-beta-depleted transplantation in children. TCRdb called the PCR reads again in MiXCR, with one record for every CDR3 protein. The data contain around 240,000 distinct CDR3 sequences, 8.2% of them singletons. Specimen: PBMCs, mostly from graft donor cells, collected 180 days after TCRalphabeta/CD19-depleted stem cell transplant. Receptors were obtained from a male patient younger than 18 who had a stem cell transplant for acute lymphoblastic leukemia, so the T cells may come from the graft donor. CDR3s include the opening cysteine and the closing phenylalanine or tryptophan. The order of the fields is D gene, clone size, J gene, V gene, CDR3 DNA, CDR3 protein. A D gene is named only where the DNA matches it firmly. Size tells how often a clone was seen (once, few, many) or the class of an expanded clone, and some rows leave it out.

d_call: NA; clone_size: many; j_call: TRBJ2-7; v_call: TRBV5-4; cdr3_nt: TGTGCCAGCAGCTTGCCGGGACCTACCTACGAGCAGTACTTC; cdr3_aa: CASSLPGPTYEQYF
d_call: TRBD2; clone_size: many; j_call: TRBJ2-1; v_call: TRBV29-1; cdr3_nt: TGCAGCGTTGGACGTAGCGGGAGAATCTACAATGAGCAGTTCTTC; cdr3_aa: CSVGRSGRIYNEQFF
d_call: TRBD1; clone_size: many; j_call: TRBJ1-3; v_call: TRBV18; cdr3_nt: TGTGCCAGCTCACTCGACAGGGGGCTCGACTCTGGAAACACCATATATTTT; cdr3_aa: CASSLDRGLDSGNTIYF
d_call: NA; clone_size: many; j_call: TRBJ1-1; v_call: TRBV10-3; cdr3_nt: TGTGCCATCAGTGCGGGTGACACTGAAGCTTTCTTT; cdr3_aa: CAISAGDTEAFF
d_call: TRBD1; clone_size: many; j_call: TRBJ1-6; v_call: TRBV10-3; cdr3_nt: TGTGCCATCAGTGACGGAGCGACAGGGGGCTATAATTCACCCCTCCACTTT; cdr3_aa: CAISDGATGGYNSPLHF
d_call: NA; clone_size: many; j_call: TRBJ2-5; v_call: TRBV5-1; cdr3_nt: TGCGCCAGCAGCACTGGCGGCCTAGTAGGAGAGACCCAGTACTTC; cdr3_aa: CASSTGGLVGETQYF
d_call: NA; clone_size: many; j_call: TRBJ1-5; v_call: TRBV3-1; cdr3_nt: TGTGCCAGCAGCCGAGGTCTGGGGTGGAATCAGCCCCAGCATTTT; cdr3_aa: CASSRGLGWNQPQHF
d_call: TRBD1; clone_size: many; j_call: TRBJ1-3; v_call: TRBV20-1; cdr3_nt: TGCAGTGCTAGCGAGGACAGGGGAGTGCCTGGAAACACCATATATTTT; cdr3_aa: CSASEDRGVPGNTIYF
d_call: NA; clone_size: NA; j_call: TRBJ1-2; v_call: TRBV13; cdr3_nt: TGTGCCAGCAGCGCCGGAGGGGAGGGGGGCTACACCTTC; cdr3_aa: CASSAGGEGGYTF
d_call: NA; clone_size: NA; j_call: TRBJ2-7; v_call: TRBV7-9; cdr3_nt: TGTGCCAGCAGCTTGGCACAGGGCGACGAGCAGTACTTC; cdr3_aa: CASSLAQGDEQYF
d_call: TRBD1; clone_size: few; j_call: TRBJ2-3; v_call: TRBV29-1; cdr3_nt: TGCAGCGTTGAAGGCGGACAGGGAGTGGTGACAGATACGCAGTATTTT; cdr3_aa: CSVEGGQGVVTDTQYF
d_call: NA; clone_size: many; j_call: TRBJ2-7; v_call: TRBV5-1; cdr3_nt: TGCGCCAGCAGCTGGACAACCCCTCCCTACGAGCAGTACTTC; cdr3_aa: CASSWTTPPYEQYF
d_call: TRBD1; clone_size: many; j_call: TRBJ1-2; v_call: TRBV6-6; cdr3_nt: TGTGCCAGCAGTGGGACAGGGGATTATATTTATGGCTACACCTTC; cdr3_aa: CASSGTGDYIYGYTF
d_call: NA; clone_size: many; j_call: TRBJ2-2; v_call: TRBV29-1; cdr3_nt: TGCAGCGTTGGAGGAAGGCTGACCGGGGAGCTGTTTTTT; cdr3_aa: CSVGGRLTGELFF
d_call: NA; clone_size: many; j_call: TRBJ2-2; v_call: TRBV24-1; cdr3_nt: TGTGCCACCAGTGATACTACAGGGAACACCGGGGAGCTGTTTTTT; cdr3_aa: CATSDTTGNTGELFF
d_call: NA; clone_size: many; j_call: TRBJ2-1; v_call: TRBV5-1; cdr3_nt: TGCGCCAGCAGCTGGGGACCAATCAATGAGCAGTTCTTC; cdr3_aa: CASSWGPINEQFF
d_call: NA; clone_size: many; j_call: TRBJ2-6; v_call: TRBV12-3/TRBV12-4; cdr3_nt: TGTGCCAGCAGTTACCCTATTGGGATTGGGGCCAACGTCCTGACTTTC; cdr3_aa: CASSYPIGIGANVLTF
d_call: NA; clone_size: many; j_call: TRBJ2-3; v_call: TRBV20-1; cdr3_nt: TGCAGTGCTAGACCCGGGACTAGCACAGATACGCAGTATTTT; cdr3_aa: CSARPGTSTDTQYF
d_call: TRBD1; clone_size: many; j_call: TRBJ2-7; v_call: TRBV5-6; cdr3_nt: TGTGCCAGCAGCCCAGCCGGGACAGGGTTTTACGAGCAGTACTTC; cdr3_aa: CASSPAGTGFYEQYF
d_call: NA; clone_size: many; j_call: TRBJ2-3; v_call: TRBV7-8; cdr3_nt: TGTGCCAGCAGCTTATTGGGAGGAGGGGACACAGATACGCAGTATTTT; cdr3_aa: CASSLLGGGDTDTQYF
d_call: NA; clone_size: many; j_call: TRBJ2-7; v_call: TRBV5-1; cdr3_nt: TGCGCCAGCAGTCCGGGACTTGGGCTTGGGGGCTCCTACGAGCAGTACTTC; cdr3_aa: CASSPGLGLGGSYEQYF
d_call: TRBD1; clone_size: many; j_call: TRBJ1-2; v_call: TRBV4-3; cdr3_nt: TGCGCCAGCAGCCAAGACAGGGGGGATAACTATGGCTACACCTTC; cdr3_aa: CASSQDRGDNYGYTF
d_call: NA; clone_size: many; j_call: TRBJ1-6; v_call: TRBV9; cdr3_nt: TGTGCCAGCAGCGTAGCAGCGACTAATTCACCCCTCCACTTT; cdr3_aa: CASSVAATNSPLHF
d_call: NA; clone_size: many; j_call: TRBJ1-1; v_call: TRBV7-2; cdr3_nt: TGTGCCAGCAGCCTCTGGACAGCCATGAACACTGAAGCTTTCTTT; cdr3_aa: CASSLWTAMNTEAFF
d_call: NA; clone_size: many; j_call: TRBJ2-1; v_call: TRBV4-3; cdr3_nt: TGCGCCAGCAGCCAAGAAGGGGGGAGTATTTACAATGAGCAGTTCTTC; cdr3_aa: CASSQEGGSIYNEQFF
d_call: TRBD1; clone_size: many; j_call: TRBJ1-5; v_call: TRBV7-9; cdr3_nt: TGTGCCAGCAGCACGGGACAGGGCGATCAGCCCCAGCATTTT; cdr3_aa: CASSTGQGDQPQHF
d_call: NA; clone_size: many; j_call: TRBJ1-6; v_call: TRBV5-1; cdr3_nt: TGCGCCAGCAGCGGAACAACAGGAAATTCACCCCTCCACTTT; cdr3_aa: CASSGTTGNSPLHF
d_call: NA; clone_size: many; j_call: TRBJ1-1; v_call: TRBV10-3; cdr3_nt: TGTGCCATCAGTGAGTCGAATGCCCGGGGAATTGAAGCTTTCTTT; cdr3_aa: CAISESNARGIEAFF
d_call: TRBD1; clone_size: few; j_call: TRBJ2-2; v_call: TRBV3-1; cdr3_nt: TGTGCCAGCAGCCAAGGGGCAGGGGGCACCGGGGAGCTGTTTTTT; cdr3_aa: CASSQGAGGTGELFF
d_call: NA; clone_size: many; j_call: TRBJ2-5; v_call: TRBV7-2; cdr3_nt: TGTGCCAGCAGCTTAGCCAGGGTTCAGACCCAGTACTTC; cdr3_aa: CASSLARVQTQYF
d_call: TRBD1; clone_size: many; j_call: TRBJ1-6; v_call: TRBV6-1; cdr3_nt: TGTGCCAGCAGTGGCCGGGACAGGGGGAATTCACCCCTCCACTTT; cdr3_aa: CASSGRDRGNSPLHF
d_call: TRBD2; clone_size: NA; j_call: TRBJ2-3; v_call: TRBV20-1; cdr3_nt: TGCAGTGCTGGGATCCGACTAGCGGGGACCACAGATACGCAGTATTTT; cdr3_aa: CSAGIRLAGTTDTQYF
d_call: NA; clone_size: many; j_call: TRBJ2-1; v_call: TRBV21-1; cdr3_nt: TGTGCCAGCAGCCCGGAGGGGCCTTCCTACAATGAGCAGTTCTTC; cdr3_aa: CASSPEGPSYNEQFF